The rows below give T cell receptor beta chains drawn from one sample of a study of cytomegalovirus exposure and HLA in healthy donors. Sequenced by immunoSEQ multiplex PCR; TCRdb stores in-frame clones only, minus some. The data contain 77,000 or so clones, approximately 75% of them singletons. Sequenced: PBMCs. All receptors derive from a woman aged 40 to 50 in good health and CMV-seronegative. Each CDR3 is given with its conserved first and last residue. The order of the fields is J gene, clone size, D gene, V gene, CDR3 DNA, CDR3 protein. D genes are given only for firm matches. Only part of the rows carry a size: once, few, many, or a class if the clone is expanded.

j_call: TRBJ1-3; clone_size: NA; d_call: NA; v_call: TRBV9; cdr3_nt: TGTGCCAGCAGCCTCTCAGGATCCTACTCTGGAAACACCATATATTTT; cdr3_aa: CASSLSGSYSGNTIYF
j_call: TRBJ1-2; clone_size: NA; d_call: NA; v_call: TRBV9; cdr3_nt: TGTGCCAGCAGCCGGTCGTATAGGGGCGATTATGGCTACACCTTC; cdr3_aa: CASSRSYRGDYGYTF
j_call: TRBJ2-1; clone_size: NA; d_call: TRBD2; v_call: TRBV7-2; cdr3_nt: TGTGCCAGCAGCCTCAGCGGGAGCTCCTACAATGAGCAGTTCTTC; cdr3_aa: CASSLSGSSYNEQFF
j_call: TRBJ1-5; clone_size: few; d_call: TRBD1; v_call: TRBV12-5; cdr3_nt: TGTGCTAGTGGTTTGCGGGGACAGGGGGCCGTTCAGCCCCAGCATTTT; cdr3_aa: CASGLRGQGAVQPQHF
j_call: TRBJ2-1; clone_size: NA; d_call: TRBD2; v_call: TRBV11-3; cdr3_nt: TGTGCCAGCAGCCCCCGACTAGCGGGAGCATGGAATGAGCAGTTCTTC; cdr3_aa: CASSPRLAGAWNEQFF
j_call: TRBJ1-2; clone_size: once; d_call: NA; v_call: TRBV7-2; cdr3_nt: TGTGCCAGCAGCTTAGGGCCCTGGGACAATAACTATGGCTACACCTTC; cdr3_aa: CASSLGPWDNNYGYTF
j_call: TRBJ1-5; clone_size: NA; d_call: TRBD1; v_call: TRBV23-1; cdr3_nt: TGCGCCAGCAGTCAAGGGACAGATAGCAATCAGCCCCAGCATTTT; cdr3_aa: CASSQGTDSNQPQHF
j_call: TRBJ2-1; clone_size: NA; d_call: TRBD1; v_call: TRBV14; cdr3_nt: TGTGCCAGCAGCCATCGGATAGGGGGCACCTCCTACAATGAGCAGTTCTTC; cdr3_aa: CASSHRIGGTSYNEQFF
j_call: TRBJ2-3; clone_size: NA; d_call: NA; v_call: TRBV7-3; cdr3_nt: TGTGCCAGCAGCCTTCAGGCGCCCACGGGCACAGATACGCAGTATTTT; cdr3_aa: CASSLQAPTGTDTQYF
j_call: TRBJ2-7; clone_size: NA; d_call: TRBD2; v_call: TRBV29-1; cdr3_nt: TGCAGCGGAGGACTAGCGGGGGACGAGCAGTACTTC; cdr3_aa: CSGGLAGDEQYF
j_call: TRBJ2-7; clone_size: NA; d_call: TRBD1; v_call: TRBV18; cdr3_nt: TGTGCCAGCTCACTTGGAGGACAGGGGGCTTACGAGCAGTACTTC; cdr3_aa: CASSLGGQGAYEQYF
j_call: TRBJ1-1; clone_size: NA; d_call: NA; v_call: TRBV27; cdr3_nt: TGTGCCAGCACGTACAGGGTCGGAGAGACTGAAGCTTTCTTT; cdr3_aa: CASTYRVGETEAFF
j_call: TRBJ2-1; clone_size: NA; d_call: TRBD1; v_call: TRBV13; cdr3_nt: TGTGCCAGCAGCTTCCCCCAGAGGGGGCATGGCAATGAGCAGTTCTTC; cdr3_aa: CASSFPQRGHGNEQFF
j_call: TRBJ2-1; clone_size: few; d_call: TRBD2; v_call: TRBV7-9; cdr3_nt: TGTGCCAGCAGCTCCCTGACTAGCGGGGCCAATGAGCAGTTCTTC; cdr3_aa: CASSSLTSGANEQFF
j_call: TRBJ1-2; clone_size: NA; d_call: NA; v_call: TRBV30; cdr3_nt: TGTGCCTGGACGGTCGGGGGGCACGGCTACACCTTC; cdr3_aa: CAWTVGGHGYTF
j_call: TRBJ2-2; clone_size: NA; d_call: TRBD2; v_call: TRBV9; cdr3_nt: TGTGCCAGCAGCACGGGACTAGCGGTCACCGGGGAGCTGTTTTTT; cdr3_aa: CASSTGLAVTGELFF
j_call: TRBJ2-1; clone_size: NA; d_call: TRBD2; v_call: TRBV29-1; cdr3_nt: TGCAGCGTTGGACTAGCGGGAGCCGGTGAGCAGTTCTTC; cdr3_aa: CSVGLAGAGEQFF
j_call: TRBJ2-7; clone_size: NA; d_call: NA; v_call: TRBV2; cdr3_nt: TGTGCCAGCACCGAGGGCGGCGGGCGATACGAGCAGTACTTC; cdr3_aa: CASTEGGGRYEQYF
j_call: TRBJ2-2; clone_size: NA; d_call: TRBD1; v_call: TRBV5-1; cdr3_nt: TGCGCCAGCAGCCGGACAGGGACCGGGGAGCTGTTTTTT; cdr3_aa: CASSRTGTGELFF
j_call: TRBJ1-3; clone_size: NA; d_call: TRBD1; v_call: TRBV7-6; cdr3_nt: TGTGCCAGCAGCCCCAGGTGGGACAGCACCTCTGGAAACACCATATATTTT; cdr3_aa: CASSPRWDSTSGNTIYF
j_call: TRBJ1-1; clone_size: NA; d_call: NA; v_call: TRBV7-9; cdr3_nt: TGTGCCAGCAGCCCACAGCTGAACACTGAAGCTTTCTTT; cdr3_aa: CASSPQLNTEAFF
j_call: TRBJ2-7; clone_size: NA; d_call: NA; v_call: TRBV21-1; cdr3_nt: TGTGCCAGCAGCAAATTTCGAGCTCGTGACTTC; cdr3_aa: CASSKFRARDF
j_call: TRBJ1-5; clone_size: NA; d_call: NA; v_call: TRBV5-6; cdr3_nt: TGTGCCAGCAGCTTGGGACTGCTAACCAATCAGCCCCAGCATTTT; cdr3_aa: CASSLGLLTNQPQHF
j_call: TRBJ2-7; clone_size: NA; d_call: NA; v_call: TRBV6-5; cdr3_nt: TGTGCCAGCAGCGCCGAGGTTGTGAACGAGCAGTACTTC; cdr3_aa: CASSAEVVNEQYF
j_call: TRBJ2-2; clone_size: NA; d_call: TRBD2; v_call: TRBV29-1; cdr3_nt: TGCAGCGTCCCCATAGCGGGGGGGCCAATCGGGGAGCTGTTTTTT; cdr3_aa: CSVPIAGGPIGELFF
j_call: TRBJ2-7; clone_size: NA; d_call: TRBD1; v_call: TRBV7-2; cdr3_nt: TGTGCCAGCAGCATGACAGGGGACGAGCAGTACTTC; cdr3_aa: CASSMTGDEQYF
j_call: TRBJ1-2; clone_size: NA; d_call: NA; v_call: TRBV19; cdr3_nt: TGTGCCAGTAGTCCGAACAGCCACCGCTATGGCTACACCTTC; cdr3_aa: CASSPNSHRYGYTF
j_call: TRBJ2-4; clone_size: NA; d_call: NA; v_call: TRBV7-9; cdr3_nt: TGTGCCAGCAGCTCCCGGGCCAAAAACATTCAGTACTTC; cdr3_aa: CASSSRAKNIQYF
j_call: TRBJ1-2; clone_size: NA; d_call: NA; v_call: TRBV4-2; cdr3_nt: TGTGCCAGCAGCCAAGGGGCGGGGGTGGAGGGGGATGGCTACACCTTC; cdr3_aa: CASSQGAGVEGDGYTF
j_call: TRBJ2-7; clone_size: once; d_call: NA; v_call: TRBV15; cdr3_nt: TGTGCCACCAGCAGAGACCTGGACAACTCTTACGAGCAGTACTTC; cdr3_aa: CATSRDLDNSYEQYF
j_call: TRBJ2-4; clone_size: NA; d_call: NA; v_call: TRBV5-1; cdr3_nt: TGCGCCAGCAGCCTTGACTCAGCCAAAAACATTCAGTACTTC; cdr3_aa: CASSLDSAKNIQYF
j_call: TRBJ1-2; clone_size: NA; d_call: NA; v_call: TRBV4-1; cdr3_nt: TGCGCCAGCAGCCAAGATCAACCTCCAGGCTATGGCTACACCTTC; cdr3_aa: CASSQDQPPGYGYTF
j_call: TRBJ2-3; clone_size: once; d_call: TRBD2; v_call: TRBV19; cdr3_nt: TGTGCCAGTAGTATAAGTAGCGGGGGCCTCAAGGGAACAGATACGCGGTATTTT; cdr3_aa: CASSISSGGLKGTDTRYF
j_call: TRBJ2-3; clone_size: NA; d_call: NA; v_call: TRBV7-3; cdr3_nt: TGTGCCAGCAGCTCCGGCTTGGGAGGCACAGATACGCAGTATTTT; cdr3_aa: CASSSGLGGTDTQYF
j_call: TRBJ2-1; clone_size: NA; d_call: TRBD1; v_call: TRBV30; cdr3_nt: TGTGCCTGGAGCCCCGGGACAGGGGCTAACAATGAGCAGTTCTTC; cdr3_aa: CAWSPGTGANNEQFF
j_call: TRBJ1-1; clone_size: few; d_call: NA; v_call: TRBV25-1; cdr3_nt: TGTGCCAGCAGTGAATCTAGGAACACTGAAGCTTTCTTT; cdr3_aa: CASSESRNTEAFF
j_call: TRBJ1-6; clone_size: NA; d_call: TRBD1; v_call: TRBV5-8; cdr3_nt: TGTGCCAGCAGCTTGGTACAGGGGGCGCGGTCACCCCTCCACTTT; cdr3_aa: CASSLVQGARSPLHF
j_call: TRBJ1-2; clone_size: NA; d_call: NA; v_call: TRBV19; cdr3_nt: TGTGCCAGTAAACTAATGGCGGCAGACTATGGCTACACCTTC; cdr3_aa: CASKLMAADYGYTF
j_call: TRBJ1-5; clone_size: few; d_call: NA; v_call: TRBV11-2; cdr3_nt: TGTGCCAGCAGCTTAGGACGGAGGCAGCCCCAGCATTTT; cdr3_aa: CASSLGRRQPQHF
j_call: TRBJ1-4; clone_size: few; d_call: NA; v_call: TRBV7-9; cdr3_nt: TGTGCCAGCAGCTCCGGGGAAGGTCCGGGTGAAAAACTGTTTTTT; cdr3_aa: CASSSGEGPGEKLFF
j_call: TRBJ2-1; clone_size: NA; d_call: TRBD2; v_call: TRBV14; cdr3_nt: TGTGCCAGCAGCGAGACTAGCGGGACCTCCTACAATGAGCAGTTCTTC; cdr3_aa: CASSETSGTSYNEQFF
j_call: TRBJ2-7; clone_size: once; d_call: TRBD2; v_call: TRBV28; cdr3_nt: TGTGCCAGCAGTTTTTGGGGACTAGCGGATATGAGGGTCGGCGAGCAGTACTTC; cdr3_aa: CASSFWGLADMRVGEQYF
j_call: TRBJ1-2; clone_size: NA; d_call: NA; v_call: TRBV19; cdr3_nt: TGTGCCAGTAGCATACAGCGAAACTATGGCTACACCTTC; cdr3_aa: CASSIQRNYGYTF
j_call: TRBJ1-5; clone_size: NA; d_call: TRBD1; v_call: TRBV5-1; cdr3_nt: TGCGCCAGCAGCTTACAGGGGCAAGGCAATCAGCCCCAGCATTTT; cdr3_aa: CASSLQGQGNQPQHF
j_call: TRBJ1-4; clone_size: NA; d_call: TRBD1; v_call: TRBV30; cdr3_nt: TGTGCCTGGACCGATCTGGGACAGGGTTATGAAAAACTGTTTTTT; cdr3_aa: CAWTDLGQGYEKLFF
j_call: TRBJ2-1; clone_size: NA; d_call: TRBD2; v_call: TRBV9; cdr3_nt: TGTGCCAGCAGCGTAGTGGCGGGAGGGCCGGGGGATGAGCAGTTCTTC; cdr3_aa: CASSVVAGGPGDEQFF
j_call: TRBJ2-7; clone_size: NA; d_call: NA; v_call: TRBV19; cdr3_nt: TGTGCCAGTAGCATCTGGGGGCAAACATACGAGCAGTACTTC; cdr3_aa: CASSIWGQTYEQYF
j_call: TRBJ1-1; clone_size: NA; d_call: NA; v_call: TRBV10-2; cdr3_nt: TGCGCCAGCAGTCTCAGGGGCGGGTACACTGAAGCTTTCTTT; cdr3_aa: CASSLRGGYTEAFF
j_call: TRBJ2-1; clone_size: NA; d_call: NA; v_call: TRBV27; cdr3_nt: TGTGCCAGCAGATTACAGGGATACAATGAGCAGTTCTTC; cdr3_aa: CASRLQGYNEQFF
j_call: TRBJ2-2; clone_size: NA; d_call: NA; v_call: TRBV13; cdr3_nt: TGTGCCAGCAGCCCCCAGGGAAACGGGGAGCTGTTTTTT; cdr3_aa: CASSPQGNGELFF
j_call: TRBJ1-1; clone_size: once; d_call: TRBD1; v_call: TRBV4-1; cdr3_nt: TGCGCCAGCAGCCAAGAAACGGAGGGGGCTGGGTACACTGAAGCTTTCTTT; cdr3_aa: CASSQETEGAGYTEAFF
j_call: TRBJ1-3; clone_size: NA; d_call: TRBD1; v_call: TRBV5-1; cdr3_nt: TGCGCCAGCAGCTTAACAGGGGTCTCCCTCTCTGGAAACACCATATATTTT; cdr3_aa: CASSLTGVSLSGNTIYF
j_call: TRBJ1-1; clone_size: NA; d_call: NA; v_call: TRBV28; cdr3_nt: TGTGCCAGCAGTTTATGGGCGGGGGCGGAGATGAACACTGAAGCTTTCTTT; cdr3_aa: CASSLWAGAEMNTEAFF
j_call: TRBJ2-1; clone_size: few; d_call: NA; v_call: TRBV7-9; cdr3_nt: TGTGCCAGCAGCTTAGAGGGGTACGGTGAGCAGTTCTTC; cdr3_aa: CASSLEGYGEQFF